The clone carrying this T cell receptor (beta chain) turned up a few times. The antigen is undetermined. Every single donor gave one heparinised blood draw, and these averaged approximately 100 mL. The data originate from a study of beta chain features in type 1 diabetes. Study outcomes and limitations: The study notes PCR might favor shorter templates equally in patients and controls.

Expressed TCRB transcripts got sequenced, as all isolated RNA was reverse transcribed. Clones were read by immunoSEQ multiplex PCR, and TCRdb kept only the in-frame ones, dropping some. The table records approximately 40,000 clones, about half of them present only once. V shed 2 bases and J 8 bases; nucleotides not matched to a gene: 8. CDR1 is SGHTA, CDR2 FQGNSA, per germline. The CDR3 runs to 15 residues. The chain carries TRBV7-2 and TRBJ1-4, with 7 bases lining up with TRBD1. This receptor was taken from a woman between 25 and 40 years old in good health. Sequencing input: stem cell memory CD4+ T cells from blood. CDR3 amino acids: CASSLYNDRDEKLFF. DNA for the CDR3: TGTGCCAGCAGCTTATACAACGACAGGGACGAAAAACTGTTTTTT.